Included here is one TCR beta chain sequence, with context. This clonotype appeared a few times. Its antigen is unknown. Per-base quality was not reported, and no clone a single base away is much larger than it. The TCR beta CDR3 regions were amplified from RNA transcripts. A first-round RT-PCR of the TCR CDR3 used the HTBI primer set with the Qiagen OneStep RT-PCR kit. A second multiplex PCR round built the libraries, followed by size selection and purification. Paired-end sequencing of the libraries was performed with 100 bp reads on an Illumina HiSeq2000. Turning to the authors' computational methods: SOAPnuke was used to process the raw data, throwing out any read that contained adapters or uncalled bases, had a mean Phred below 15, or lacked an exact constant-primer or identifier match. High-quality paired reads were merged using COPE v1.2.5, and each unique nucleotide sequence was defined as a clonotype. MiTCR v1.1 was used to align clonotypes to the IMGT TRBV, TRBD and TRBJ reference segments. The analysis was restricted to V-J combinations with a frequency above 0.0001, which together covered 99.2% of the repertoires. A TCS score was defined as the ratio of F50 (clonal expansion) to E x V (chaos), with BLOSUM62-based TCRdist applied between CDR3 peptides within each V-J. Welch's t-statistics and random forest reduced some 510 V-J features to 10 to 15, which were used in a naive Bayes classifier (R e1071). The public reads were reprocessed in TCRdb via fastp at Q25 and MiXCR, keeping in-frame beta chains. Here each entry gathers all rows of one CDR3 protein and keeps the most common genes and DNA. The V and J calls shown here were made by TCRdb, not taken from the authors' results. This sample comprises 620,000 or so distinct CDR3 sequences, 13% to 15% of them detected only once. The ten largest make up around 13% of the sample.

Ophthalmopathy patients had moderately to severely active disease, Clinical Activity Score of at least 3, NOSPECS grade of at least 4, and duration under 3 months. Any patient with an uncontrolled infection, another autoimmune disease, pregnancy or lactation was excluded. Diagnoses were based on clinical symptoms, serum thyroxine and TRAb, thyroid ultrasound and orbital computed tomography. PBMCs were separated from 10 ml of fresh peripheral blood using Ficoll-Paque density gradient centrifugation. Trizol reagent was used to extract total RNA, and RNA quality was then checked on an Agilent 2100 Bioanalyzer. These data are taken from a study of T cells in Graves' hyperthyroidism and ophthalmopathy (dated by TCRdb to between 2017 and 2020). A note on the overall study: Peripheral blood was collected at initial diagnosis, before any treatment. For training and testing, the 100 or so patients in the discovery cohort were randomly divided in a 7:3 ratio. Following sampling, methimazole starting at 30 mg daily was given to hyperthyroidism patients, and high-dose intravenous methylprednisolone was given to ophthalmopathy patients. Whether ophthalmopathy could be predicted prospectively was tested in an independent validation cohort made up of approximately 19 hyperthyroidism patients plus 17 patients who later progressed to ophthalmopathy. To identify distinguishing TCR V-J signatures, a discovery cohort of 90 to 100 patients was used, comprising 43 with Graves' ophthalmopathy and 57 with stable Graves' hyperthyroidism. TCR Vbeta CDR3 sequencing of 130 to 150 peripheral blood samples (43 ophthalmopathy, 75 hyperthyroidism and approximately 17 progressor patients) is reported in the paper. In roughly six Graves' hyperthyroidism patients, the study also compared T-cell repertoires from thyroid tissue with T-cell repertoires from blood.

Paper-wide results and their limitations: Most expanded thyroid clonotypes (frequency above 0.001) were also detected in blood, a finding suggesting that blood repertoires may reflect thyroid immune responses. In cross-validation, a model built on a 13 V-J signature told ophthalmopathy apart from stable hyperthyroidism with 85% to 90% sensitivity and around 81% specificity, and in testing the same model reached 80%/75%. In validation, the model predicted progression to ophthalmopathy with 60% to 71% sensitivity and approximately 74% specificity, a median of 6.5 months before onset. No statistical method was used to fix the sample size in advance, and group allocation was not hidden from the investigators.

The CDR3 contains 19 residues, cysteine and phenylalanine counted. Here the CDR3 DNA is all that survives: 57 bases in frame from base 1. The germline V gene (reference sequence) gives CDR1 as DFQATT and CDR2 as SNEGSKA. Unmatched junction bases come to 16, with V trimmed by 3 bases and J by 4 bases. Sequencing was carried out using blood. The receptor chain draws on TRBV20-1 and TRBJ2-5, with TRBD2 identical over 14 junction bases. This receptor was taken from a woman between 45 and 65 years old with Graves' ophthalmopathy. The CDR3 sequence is CSARAGSRLGLAGAETQYF. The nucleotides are TGCAGTGCTAGGGCAGGATCGCGCCTGGGACTAGCGGGAGCAGAGACCCAGTACTTC.